The 9 T cell receptor beta chains given below trace back to one sample, sequenced in a study of OX40 agonist ivuxolimab in advanced cancers. Assay used: immunoSEQ multiplex PCR; TCRdb lists only in-frame clones, some missing. The sample carries fewer than 80,000 clones, roughly 80% recorded once. Sequencing was performed on CD4+ or CD8+ T cells sorted from blood, taken in a trial of the OX40 agonist ivuxolimab. These receptors were taken from an adult with an advanced solid tumor such as melanoma, head and neck, liver or kidney cancer.

A few counts support this clone. This chain joins TRBV6-5 and TRBJ1-6; TRBD1 is a possible D gene (5 bases). CDR3 length: 14 amino acids. Per the germline V gene, CDR1 is MNHEY and CDR2 is SVGAGI. The V end lost 2 bases, the J end lost 6 bases, and 8 bases lay between the germline ends. DNA of the CDR3: TGTGCCAGCAGTTACGGGGGGTCTAATTCACCCCTCCACTTT. It is translated as CASSYGGSNSPLHF.

The rearrangement uses TRBV29-1 and TRBJ2-1, with D hard to call. The CDR3 has 12 amino acids. Germline assignment: CDR1 SQVTM and CDR2 ANQGSEA. V was shortened by 2 bases and J by 12 bases, with 14 bases between the two germline ends. CDR3 sequence (DNA): TGCAGCGTTGAACGGCTTAGGGATGTGCAGTTCTTC. Translated, it gives CSVERLRDVQFF.

The rearrangement uses TRBV7-2 and TRBJ2-5; tentatively, D is TRBD2 (6 bases). V was shortened by 3 bases and J by 7 bases, with 12 bases between the two germline ends. The V gene's germline CDR1 is SGHTA and CDR2 FQGNSA. This CDR3 comprises 13 residues. In nucleotides, the CDR3 is TGTGCCAGCAGCTTCGGAGGGTTGGGGACCCAGTACTTC. Translated, it gives CASSFGGLGTQYF. The full variable domain, its missing parts supplied by reference TRBV7-2 and TRBJ2-5, is GAGVSQSPSNKVTEKGKDVELRCDPISGHTALYWYRQSLGQGLEFLIYFQGNSAPDKSGLPSDRFSAERTGGSVSTLTIQRTQQEDSAVYLCASSFGGLGTQYFGPGTRLLVL.

This clone was counted between two and nine times. The rearrangement uses TRBV18 and TRBJ1-2; the match to TRBD1 covers 8 bases. The trim removed 0 bases at V and 2 bases at J, leaving 5 bases unmatched. CDR3 length: 16 residues. CDR1 is KGHSH, CDR2 LQKENI, per germline. CDR3 amino acids: CASSPPGWDRNYGYTF. The DNA for the CDR3 is TGTGCCAGCTCACCACCGGGCTGGGACAGGAACTATGGCTACACCTTC.

Turning to this clone: At one end, the junction sequence differs from germline, possibly due to a read error. The chain joins TRBV6-1 to TRBJ1-1, with TRBD1 identical over 12 bases. CDR3 length: 15 amino acids. From germline, CDR1 is MNHNS and CDR2 SASEGT. CDR3 DNA sequence: TGTGCCGGCAGTGGGACAGGGGGCTGGAAGACTGAAGCTTTCTTT. Amino acid sequence: CAGSGTGGWKTEAFF.

The chain carries TRBV11-2 and TRBJ2-7; no clear D. This CDR3 region has 11 residues. From germline, CDR1 is SGHAT and CDR2 FQNNGV. V lost 5 bases and J 3 bases, leaving 5 bases between the germline ends. The DNA of the CDR3 is TGTGCCAGCAGCGTTAGCTACGAGCAGTACTTC. Translating gives CASSVSYEQYF.

This sequence joins TRBV25-1 and TRBJ1-6; D is possibly TRBD1 (6 bases). The CDR3 spans 15 residues. With 6 bases removed from V and 7 bases from J, the gap between germline ends came to 16 bases. The germline V gene has CDR1 MGHDK and CDR2 SYGVNS. The CDR3 here is CASRGEGRGNSPLHF. The CDR3 DNA reads TGTGCCAGCAGGGGGGAGGGCAGGGGCAATTCACCCCTCCACTTT.

The J gene is TRBJ2-5, the V gene TRBV11-2; the match to TRBD1 covers 12 bases. V shed 5 bases, J shed 5 bases, and the junction held 6 bases outside the gene matches. This CDR3 has 15 residues. Looked up from germline, CDR1 is SGHAT and CDR2 is FQNNGV. The CDR3 spells CASSPGQGAVETQYF. CDR3 DNA: TGTGCCAGCAGCCCGGGACAGGGGGCGGTGGAGACCCAGTACTTC.

The rearrangement joins TRBV18 to TRBJ1-2, with TRBD1 as a possible D gene (5 bases). Per germline, CDR1 KGHSH and CDR2 LQKENI. The CDR3 extends over 14 amino acids. V lost 1 base, J lost 0 bases, and 6 bases lay in between. The CDR3 reads CASSPQGTNYGYTF. The CDR3 nucleotides are TGTGCCAGCTCACCACAGGGGACTAACTATGGCTACACCTTC.